These T cell receptor beta chains were read from a single sample in a study of neurological immune-mediated disorders. MiXCR, run by TCRdb on the 5' RACE reads, gives a single entry per CDR3 protein. This sample has about 62,000 distinct CDR3 sequences, with 4% to 6% found just once. The sequencing input was PBMCs. The receptors originated from a woman in her forties or fifties with multiple sclerosis. Each CDR3 is given with its conserved first and last residue.

V gene	J gene	CDR3 protein
TRBV20-1	TRBJ1-4	CSARDLIRQGREKLFF
TRBV25-1	TRBJ1-2	CASSQPSTASYGYTF
TRBV9	TRBJ2-3	CASSLALAGGDTQYF
TRBV29-1	TRBJ2-5	CSVSRAQETQYF
TRBV7-3	TRBJ2-1	CASSLYPSGGHNEQFF
TRBV28	TRBJ1-2	CATGPVLYGYTF
TRBV7-9	TRBJ1-5	CASSLNGGGQPQHF
TRBV25-1	TRBJ1-2	CASSEYGADYGYTF
TRBV10-3	TRBJ2-3	CAIAVRGGTDTQYF
TRBV3-1	TRBJ2-3	CASSLTRRSTDTQYF
TRBV9	TRBJ2-3	CASSVGSLVTDTQYF
TRBV5-1	TRBJ2-2	CASSLDGTGELFF
TRBV7-8	TRBJ2-3	CAGTNSTSGGDTQYF
TRBV28	TRBJ1-2	CASSLLRTGADNYGYTF
TRBV4-2	TRBJ2-1	CASSQELLGRSSYNEQFF
TRBV9	TRBJ1-5	CASSVEGNNQPQHF
TRBV5-1	TRBJ2-1	CASSQRGNEQFF
TRBV10-3	TRBJ2-6	CAISESQGGSGANVLTF
TRBV20-1	TRBJ1-5	CSARGDRGSQPQHF
TRBV5-1	TRBJ2-3	CASSSAKRSGGSTDTQYF
TRBV12-3/TRBV12-4	TRBJ2-3	CASRRTSGGSPTDTQYF
TRBV29-1	TRBJ1-1	CSGAPGWGMNTEAFF
TRBV9	TRBJ2-3	CASSSRTRGTDTQYF
TRBV5-1	TRBJ2-1	CASSLSANYNEQFF
TRBV28	TRBJ1-1	CASRDRGREAFF
TRBV11-2	TRBJ2-3	CASSSTNGGDTDTQYF
TRBV11-1	TRBJ1-1	CASSLDGEAFF
TRBV14	TRBJ1-6	CASSQDLGWSPLHF
TRBV7-3	TRBJ1-1	CASSLNAVGITEAFF
TRBV25-1	TRBJ1-1	CASRYRSWGWGTEAFF
TRBV28	TRBJ2-5	CASSTIGLGETQYF
TRBV7-9	TRBJ2-1	CASSSPGLAIRSEQFF
TRBV12-3/TRBV12-4	TRBJ2-5	CASSERGGKETQYF
TRBV27	TRBJ1-5	CASSSRQGAGQPQHF
TRBV5-1	TRBJ2-3	CATGPGNGDTQYF
TRBV20-1	TRBJ2-7	CSARPDGNPYEQYF
TRBV12-3/TRBV12-4	TRBJ2-1	CASSKGLAGWEQFF
TRBV7-9	TRBJ2-3	CASSGDGTDTQYF
TRBV24-1	TRBJ2-2	CATSDFTVSNTGELFF
TRBV5-6	TRBJ2-3	CASSLRDRADETDTQYF
TRBV10-3	TRBJ1-4	CAISEGNGGGKLFF